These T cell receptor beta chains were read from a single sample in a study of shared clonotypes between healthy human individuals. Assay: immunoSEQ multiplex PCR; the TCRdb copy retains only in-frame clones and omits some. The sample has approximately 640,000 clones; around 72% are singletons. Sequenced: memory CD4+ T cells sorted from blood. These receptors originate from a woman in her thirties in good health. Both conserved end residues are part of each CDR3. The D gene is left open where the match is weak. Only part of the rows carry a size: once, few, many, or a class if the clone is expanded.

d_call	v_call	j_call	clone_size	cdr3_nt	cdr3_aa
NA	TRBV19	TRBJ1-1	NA	TGTGCCAGTAGACAAGGATACCGGGAAGCTTTCTTT	CASRQGYREAFF
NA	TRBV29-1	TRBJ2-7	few	TGCAGCGTAACCGCGAACTACGAGCAGTACTTC	CSVTANYEQYF
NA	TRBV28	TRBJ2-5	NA	TGTGCCAGCAGTTTATCACTCCAAGAGACCCAGTACTTC	CASSLSLQETQYF
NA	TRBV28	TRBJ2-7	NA	TGTGCCAGCAGTTTGACCGTTACCTACGAGCAGTACTTC	CASSLTVTYEQYF
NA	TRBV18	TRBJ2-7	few	TGTGCCAGTTCATTCGGGGAGGTCTACGAGCAGTACTTC	CASSFGEVYEQYF
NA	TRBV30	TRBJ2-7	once	TGTGCCTGGAGTGTACGGGGCGGCTACGAGCAGTACTTC	CAWSVRGGYEQYF
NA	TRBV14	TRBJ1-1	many	TGTGCCAGCAGCCAAGTTTGGGGATACACTGAAGCTTTCTTT	CASSQVWGYTEAFF
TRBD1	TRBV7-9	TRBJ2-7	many	TGTGCCAGCAGCTTAGACAGGGGAAGCCACGAGCAGTACTTC	CASSLDRGSHEQYF
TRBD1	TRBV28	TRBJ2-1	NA	TGTGCCAGCGCAGGACAGGTTCTGGGTGAGCAGTTCTTC	CASAGQVLGEQFF
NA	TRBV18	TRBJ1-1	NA	TGTGCCAGCTCACCGCAGGTTGGGGAAACTGAAGCTTTCTTT	CASSPQVGETEAFF
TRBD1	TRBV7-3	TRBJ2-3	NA	TGTGCCAGCAGCCCTCGGACAGGGGCTGCAGATACGCAGTATTTT	CASSPRTGAADTQYF
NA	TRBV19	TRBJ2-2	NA	TGTGCCAGTACCTCAGGGTATTCAGGCACCGGGGAGCTGTTTTTT	CASTSGYSGTGELFF
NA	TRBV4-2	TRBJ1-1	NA	TGTGCCAGCAGCTTAGACAGTAACACTGAAGCTTTCTTT	CASSLDSNTEAFF
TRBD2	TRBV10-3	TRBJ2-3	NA	TGTGCCATCCAGGGCGAGCGGGAGGGCACAGATACGCAGTATTTT	CAIQGEREGTDTQYF
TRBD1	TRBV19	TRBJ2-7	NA	TGTGCCAGTAGTACCCGACAGGGGGGACACGAGCAGTACTTC	CASSTRQGGHEQYF
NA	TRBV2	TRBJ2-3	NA	TGTGCCAGCCTTGAACTACAACAGGGCACAGATACGCAGTATTTT	CASLELQQGTDTQYF
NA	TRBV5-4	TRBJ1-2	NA	TGTGCCAGCAGCTTGACGCCGGCTAAAAACTATGGCTACACCTTC	CASSLTPAKNYGYTF
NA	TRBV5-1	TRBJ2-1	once	TGCGCCAGCAGCTTCCGGAAGGATCGCTACAATGAGCAGTTCTTC	CASSFRKDRYNEQFF
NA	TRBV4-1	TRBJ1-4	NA	TGCGCCAGCAGCCATCGACTTGGGGCAACTAATGAAAAACTGTTTTTT	CASSHRLGATNEKLFF
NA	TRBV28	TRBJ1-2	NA	TGTGCCAGCAGTTTTGGGAGGGCCAACTATGGCTACACCTTC	CASSFGRANYGYTF
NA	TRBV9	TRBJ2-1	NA	TGTGCCAGCAGCGGCGGCACTGCGGGCTACAATGAGCAGTTCTTC	CASSGGTAGYNEQFF
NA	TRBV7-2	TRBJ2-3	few	TGTGCCAGCACCGGGACGGGGGCAGATACGCAGTATTTT	CASTGTGADTQYF
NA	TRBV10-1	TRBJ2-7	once	TGCGCCAGCAGTGGGGACATAGCCTACGAGCAGTACTTC	CASSGDIAYEQYF
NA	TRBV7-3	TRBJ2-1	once	TGTGCCAGCAGCTTCGTTCCCCTGGATGAGCAGTTCTTC	CASSFVPLDEQFF
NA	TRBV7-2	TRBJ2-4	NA	TGTGCCAGCAGCCCCCGGACAGTTCTAGCCAAAAACATTCAGTACTTC	CASSPRTVLAKNIQYF
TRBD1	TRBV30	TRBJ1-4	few	TGTGCCTGGAGTACCCGACGACAGGGGCATAATGAAAAACTGTTTTTT	CAWSTRRQGHNEKLFF
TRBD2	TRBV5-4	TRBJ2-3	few	TGTGCCAGCAGCGTGGGGGGACTAGCTACAGATACGCAGTATTTT	CASSVGGLATDTQYF
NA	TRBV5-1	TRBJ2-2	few	TGCGCCAGCAGCTTGGCGCAAGGTAGAATCGGGGAGCTGTTTTTT	CASSLAQGRIGELFF